Below are 15 T cell receptor beta chains sequenced from a single sample in a study of blood T cells in healthy people across ages. A second PCR of 7 to 11 cycles used a sample-barcoded 5' primer and a J-beta primer mix. TCRdb redid the calling of the 5' RACE reads with MiXCR, one entry per CDR3 protein. The sample holds more than 1.4 million distinct CDR3 sequences, 40% to 50% seen once. Sequencing used blood. Every receptor here comes from a woman aged 18-35 years in good health.

This CDR3 is CASSLAGQGARGYTF. The DNA for the CDR3 is TGTGCCAGCAGCTTAGCGGGGCAGGGGGCCAGAGGCTACACCTTC. The chain has TRBV7-2 and TRBJ1-2; 8 nucleotides line up with TRBD1. The CDR3 covers 15 residues. Germline trimming cut 0 bases from V and 8 bases from J; bases unmatched to any gene: 8. Germline V gene sequence: CDR1 SGHTA, CDR2 FQGNSA.

V is TRBV20-1 and J is TRBJ2-1; 9 bases are shared with TRBD2. The CDR3 has 14 amino acids. Per the germline V gene, CDR1 is DFQATT and CDR2 is SNEGSKA (reference sequence). The ends lost 5 bases at V and 8 bases at J; junction bases unmatched: 10. The CDR3 is CSAQNPGLAYEQFF. As DNA, the CDR3 is TGCAGTGCTCAAAACCCGGGACTAGCATATGAGCAGTTCTTC.

The chain combines TRBV25-1 with TRBJ1-1; possible D gene TRBD1, 5 bases. The CDR3 spans 12 residues. The V gene's germline CDR1 is MGHDK and CDR2 SYGVNS. V lost 4 bases and J lost 4, with 7 bases in between. For the CDR3, the DNA is TGTGCCAGCAGTGCAGGGATCACTGAAGCTTTCTTT. Its translation is CASSAGITEAFF.

This clonotype was observed a few times. V and J are TRBV6-6 and TRBJ1-2, with D unresolved. Between the trimmed V and J ends, which lost 0 bases and 5 bases, there was a span of 7 bases. Germline CDR1 MNHNY, CDR2 SVGAGI (reference sequence). This CDR3 has 13 residues. The CDR3 region is CASSYSIGYGYTF. The CDR3 DNA sequence: TGTGCCAGCAGTTACTCGATCGGATATGGCTACACCTTC.

The chain employs TRBV2 and TRBJ2-1; the D is unclear. The CDR3 runs to 14 residues. Looked up from germline, CDR1 is SNHLY and CDR2 is FYNNEI. Trimming took 3 bases from V and 10 from J, leaving 16 bases between them. This chain's CDR3 is CASSEDQPPEEQFF. CDR3 in DNA: TGTGCCAGCAGTGAGGATCAGCCACCTGAAGAGCAGTTCTTC.

This rearrangement joins TRBV28 to TRBJ2-7; 10 bases are a match to TRBD2. CDR1 and CDR2 from the germline V gene are MDHEN and SYDVKM. V was clipped by 4 bases and J by 5 bases; unmatched bases: 5. The CDR3 sequence is 14 residues long. In DNA form, the CDR3 reads TGTGCCAGCAGTTACCTAGCGGGGGCCGACGAGCAGTACTTC. As protein: CASSYLAGADEQYF.

This clonotype was seen only a few times. The chain combines TRBV11-2 with TRBJ2-1; tentatively, D is TRBD1 or TRBD2 (5 bases each). The CDR3 sequence is 17 residues long. Germline CDR1 and CDR2: SGHAT and FQNNGV. Trimming left V 2 bases short and J 0 bases short, with 14 bases between. The CDR3 coding sequence is TGTGCCAGCAGCTTATCTGTTGCAGGGAGCTCCTACAATGAGCAGTTCTTC. Residues: CASSLSVAGSSYNEQFF.

The V gene is TRBV7-3, the J gene TRBJ1-1, with D tentatively TRBD1 (5 bases). Deletions cut 5 bases from V and 0 bases from J, with 13 bases between. Germline V gene data show CDR1 as SGHTA and CDR2 as FQGTGA. The CDR3 is made up of 15 amino acids. The CDR3 reads CASSTDGGMNTEAFF. Written as DNA, the CDR3 is TGTGCCAGCAGCACCGATGGGGGTATGAACACTGAAGCTTTCTTT. The full variable domain, its missing parts supplied by reference TRBV7-3 and TRBJ1-1, is GAGVSQTPSNKVTEKGKYVELRCDPISGHTALYWYRQSLGQGPEFLIYFQGTGAADDSGLPNDRFFAVRPEGSVSTLKIQRTERGDSAVYLCASSTDGGMNTEAFFGQGTRLTVV.

This chain joins TRBV20-1 and TRBJ1-1, with D uncertain. Trimming shortened V by 5 bases and J by 1 base, and 14 bases separated the two germline ends. The CDR3 has 14 amino acids. Germline CDR1 and CDR2: DFQATT and SNEGSKA (reference sequence). The CDR3 loop is CSARPRAGNTEAFF. The CDR3 coding sequence is TGCAGTGCTCGCCCCCGGGCCGGGAACACTGAAGCTTTCTTT.

This clonotype was observed a few times. The junction departs from the called germline gene at one end, perhaps through a read error. This sequence joins TRBV30 and TRBJ1-2; a weak D match, TRBD1 (6 bases). The CDR3 sequence is 13 residues long. Germline V gives CDR1 GTSNPN, CDR2 SVGIG (reference sequence). CDR3 coding DNA: TGTGCCTGGAGTGTACTGGGGGCGCAAGGCTATACCTTC. Residues: CAWSVLGAQGYTF.

This clonotype was found a few times. The gene calls are TRBV20-1 and TRBJ1-2; D might be TRBD1 (5 bases). V was cut by 1 base and J by 8 bases, with 14 bases left in between. CDR1 and CDR2 (germline): DFQATT, SNEGSKA (reference sequence). The CDR3 contains 13 residues. CDR3 residues: CSARAADTGGYTF. The CDR3 DNA reads as TGCAGTGCTAGAGCAGCGGACACGGGGGGCTACACCTTC.

The table lists this clonotype with a count of one. This chain uses TRBV20-1 with TRBJ1-5; no reliable D call. This CDR3 region has 15 residues. Germline lookup yields CDR1 DFQATT and CDR2 SNEGSKA (reference sequence). Deletions cut 5 bases from V and 0 bases from J, with 14 bases between. DNA of the CDR3: TGCAGTGCTGAAGACGGAAGCTATAGCAATCAGCCCCAGCATTTT. Translating gives CSAEDGSYSNQPQHF.

Notes on this clonotype: One end of the junction fails to match germline, which may point to a read error. The V and J genes are TRBV20-1 and TRBJ2-1, with 12 positions matching TRBD2. Germline lookup yields CDR1 DFQATT and CDR2 SNEGSKA (reference sequence). The CDR3 has 17 residues. The CDR3 reads CSARDFSLAGGIDEQFF. The DNA for the CDR3 is TGTAGTGCTAGAGATTTCTCGCTAGCGGGGGGGATCGATGAGCAGTTCTTC.

J is TRBJ2-1 and V is TRBV21-1; the DNA was not used to check the table's D call, TRBD2. TRBV21-1 is a pseudogene locus. The CDR3 length is 16 residues. The CDR3 DNA reads as TGTGCCAGCAGCGTCGATCTAGCTAACTCCTACAATGAGCAGTTCTTC. Its translation: CASSVDLANSYNEQFF.

V and J are TRBV14 and TRBJ2-5; the D is unclear. The ends were cut back, 3 bases at V and 11 bases at J, with 13 bases in the middle. CDR3 length: 12 amino acids. Germline loops: CDR1 SGHDN, CDR2 FVKESK. CDR3 sequence: CASSQGPPRQYF. In nucleotides, the CDR3 is TGTGCCAGCAGCCAGGGTCCCCCTCGTCAGTACTTC.